This T cell receptor beta chain appears in the sequencing data of a study of T cells after yellow fever vaccination (dated by TCRdb to about 2019). At the level of the whole study: The SMART-Seq v4 Ultra Low Input RNA kit was used to prepare libraries from fractions with low cell numbers. Bulk PBMC replicates and cell subsets were isolated from blood drawn at multiple timepoints before and after both primary and secondary immunization. Bulk TCR alpha and beta repertoires were sequenced longitudinally to track T-cell clones before and after primary and booster YFV17D yellow fever vaccination. Two healthy male donors made up the cohort, one aged 18 to 29 years and the other aged 30 to 40 years.

What the authors observed across the whole study: The study included only a couple of donors, which limits how far the findings can be generalized. Computational filtering was required because FACS-sorted repertoires could contain abundant contaminating clonotypes from the bulk population. The secondary T-cell response was found to be weaker but faster than the primary response, with a peak reached on day 5 rather than on day 15. A small share of clonotypes was detected in both CD4 and CD8 compartments, with the overlap likely arising from convergent recombination. After the booster, most of the clones that had expanded following primary vaccination were detected again (roughly 97% of CD4 and 88% of CD8), which suggests that memory was broadly maintained.

CDR1 and CDR2 were assigned from the germline V gene as MGHRA and YSYEKL. V loses 2 bases of germline sequence and J loses 4 bases, and the interval between the two ends is 11 bases. The CDR3 measures 14 amino acids from cysteine to phenylalanine. Only the CDR3 part of the read is kept: 42 bases, read in frame from the first base. TCR cDNA was made using 5'RACE template switching, a step that added a universal primer site and unique molecular identifiers. cDNA synthesis was primed from both the TCR alpha and TCR beta constant segments. Libraries were amplified in two PCR steps, with sample barcodes and sequencing adapters added in the second step. Libraries were sequenced on Illumina HiSeq 2500 (2x100 bp) or NovaSeq (2x150 bp). In the source study's methods: Demultiplexing of reads and collapsing into UMI consensus sequences were performed with MIGEC, and V(D)J alignment was carried out with MiXCR. Clonotypes responding to the vaccine were identified with edgeR on replicate PBMC samples, with the criteria of FDR below 0.01 and a log2 fold change above 5 up to day 15. Each bulk clonotype was labeled CD4 or CD8 based on which sequenced repertoire, CD4 or CD8, contained the clonotype at higher abundance. Through fastp at Q25 and MiXCR, TCRdb rebuilt clones from the public reads, retaining in-frame beta chains. Rows matching on CDR3 protein sequence are summarized as one entry with the most common DNA and genes. The V and J calls reflect TCRdb's pipeline rather than the authors' work. This sample comprises 250,000 to 350,000 distinct CDR3 sequences, around 6.8% of them detected only once. About a sixth of the sample rests with the top ten.

In its sample, this clonotype was seen a few times. Its target antigen remains unknown. Base qualities are not at hand, and no much larger clone is one base apart. This specimen's treatment or condition label, interpreted: live attenuated yellow fever vaccine strain. At each blood-draw timepoint, two biological replicates of bulk PBMCs were obtained. A standard Ficoll-Paque protocol was used to isolate PBMCs from peripheral blood. TriZol was used to extract RNA from bulk PBMCs, CD4 and CD8 fractions, and dextramer-positive and dextramer-negative fractions. The receptor was derived from a young man who received the YFV17D yellow fever vaccine. Here the chain combines TRBV4-1 and TRBJ1-1, with a weak D call of TRBD1 (6 bases match). The starting material was PBMCs, obtained around 45 days after the first yellow fever vaccination. The nucleotides read TGCGCCAGCAGCCAACCAGGGGTCGTCACTGAAGCTTTCTTT. It encodes CASSQPGVVTEAFF.